The 30 T cell receptor beta chains in this list originate from one sample, sequenced in a study of post-analysis software for immune sequencing data. General study points: Patients had higher frequencies than controls of five TRBV segments, including TRBV5-6, TRBV5-1 and TRBV20-1.

TCR beta cDNA libraries included unique molecular identifiers. One entry per CDR3 protein results from TCRdb running MiXCR on the PCR reads. The table has about 260,000 distinct CDR3 sequences, 35% to 45% seen once. For these receptors, no antigen is known. Sequenced input: blood. These receptors all come from a girl aged 5 to 17 with multiple sclerosis.

This clonotype was picked up a small number of times. The V call is TRBV2, the J call TRBJ2-1, with a weak D call TRBD1 (6 bases). Trimming shortened V by 5 bases and J by 0 bases, and 11 bases separated the two germline ends. Per the germline V gene, CDR1 is SNHLY and CDR2 is FYNNEI. The CDR3 covers 15 residues. CDR3 DNA sequence: TGTGCCAGCAGTCGGGACACTAGCTCCTACAATGAGCAGTTCTTC. Translated: CASSRDTSSYNEQFF.

The V and J genes are TRBV5-1 and TRBJ2-7; 11 nucleotides line up with TRBD2. From germline, CDR1 is SGHRS and CDR2 YFSETQ. Germline trimming cut 3 bases from V and 7 bases from J; bases unmatched to any gene: 12. The CDR3 spans 16 residues. CDR3 protein: CASSSLAGGTYNEQYF. For the CDR3, the DNA is TGCGCCAGCAGCTCCCTAGCGGGAGGTACCTACAATGAGCAGTACTTC. The whole variable domain, filled in from reference TRBV5-1 and TRBJ2-7, reads KAGVTQTPRYLIKTRGQQVTLSCSPISGHRSVSWYQQTPGQGLQFLFEYFSETQRNKGNFPGRFSGRQFSNSRSEMNVSTLELGDSALYLCASSSLAGGTYNEQYFGPGTRLTVT.

V gene TRBV12-3 or TRBV12-4 combines with J gene TRBJ1-1; D perhaps matches TRBD1 (5 bases). The CDR3 contains 15 residues. Trimming removed 5 bases from V and 2 bases from J, with 15 bases in between. For the CDR3, the DNA is TGTGCCAGCAGTCTCGGGGGGGTCCGAAACACTGAAGCTTTCTTT. Its protein product is CASSLGGVRNTEAFF.

This clonotype was seen many times. The chain is built from TRBV5-1 and TRBJ1-2; D not certain. Germline V gene sequence: CDR1 SGHRS, CDR2 YFSETQ. With 0 bases removed from V and 8 bases from J, the gap between germline ends came to 11 bases. The CDR3 runs to 13 residues. CDR3 DNA: TGCGCCAGCAGCTTGGCCGAGCCTCAGGGCTACACCTTC. It is translated as CASSLAEPQGYTF.

This clonotype is a singleton in its sample. CDR3 amino acids: CASSLRQGSYNSPLHF. The CDR3 DNA follows: TGCGCCAGCAGCCTACGACAGGGATCCTATAATTCACCCCTCCACTTT. This chain uses TRBV5-1 with TRBJ1-6, with TRBD1 matching over 7 bases. The CDR3 is 16 amino acids. In germline, CDR1 is SGHRS, CDR2 YFSETQ. V dropped 4 bases and J dropped 1; count of bases not matched to a gene: 5.

This clonotype has ten or more counts. The rearrangement links TRBV10-3 to TRBJ2-3; either TRBD1 or TRBD2 may fit D (5 bases each). The germline V gene has CDR1 ENHRY and CDR2 SYGVKD. The length of the CDR3 is 15 residues. V dropped 7 bases and J dropped 0 bases, with 14 bases sitting between them. This CDR3 reads CAINQGESSTDTQYF. The CDR3 nucleotides read TGTGCCATCAACCAGGGAGAGTCTAGCACAGATACGCAGTATTTT.

Ten or more counts support this clonotype. CDR3 amino acids: CASSSPLMGHMNTEAFF. Here the CDR3 DNA reads TGTGCCAGCAGCTCACCTCTGATGGGTCACATGAACACTGAAGCTTTCTTT. This chain links TRBV7-8 with TRBJ1-1; the D is unclear. This CDR3 contains 17 residues. Trimming took off 4 bases at V and 0 bases at J, with 18 bases between the two ends. The germline gives CDR1 SGHVS, CDR2 FQNEAQ.

The sample holds a few counts of this clonotype. V and J are TRBV12-3 or TRBV12-4 and TRBJ2-5; 9 nucleotides match TRBD1. Losses at the gene ends were 3 bases for V and 11 bases for J; bases not matched to a gene: 10. This CDR3 is 14 amino acids long. Here the CDR3 reads CASSFPGQGNEQYF. In DNA, the CDR3 is TGTGCCAGCAGTTTTCCTGGACAGGGGAATGAGCAGTACTTC.

This clonotype was seen more than once but under ten times. V usage is TRBV20-1 and J usage is TRBJ1-1; the match to TRBD1 covers 7 bases. The CDR3 runs to 15 residues. The V gene end was trimmed by 0 bases and the J gene end by 2 bases; junction bases not matched to a gene: 6. Germline V gene data show CDR1 as DFQATT and CDR2 as SNEGSKA (reference sequence). For the CDR3, the DNA is TGCAGTGCTAGAGAAGGGGGAGGGGGCAACACTGAAGCTTTCTTT. It codes for CSAREGGGGNTEAFF.

A note on this clonotype: This may arise from a read error, as a much more abundant clone is one base away. The chain links TRBV15 to TRBJ2-5; 7 bases fit TRBD2. The CDR3 consists of 14 residues. Trimming took 4 bases from V and 11 from J; bases not matched to a gene: 13. Germline V gene lookup returns CDR1 LNHNV and CDR2 YYDKDF (reference sequence). CDR3 DNA: TGTGCCACCAGCACCCGGGGGGTTTTCAATGAGCAGTACTTC. It specifies CATSTRGVFNEQYF.

The table lists this clonotype with many counts. V gene TRBV29-1 combines with J gene TRBJ2-1, with TRBD2 matching 12 bases. There are 19 residues in the CDR3. The V segment lost 6 bases and the J segment 0 bases; nucleotides outside the gene matches: 15. Germline V gene sequence: CDR1 SQVTM, CDR2 ANQGSEA. For the CDR3, the DNA is TGCAGCGTGGGGAGACTAGCGGGAGCATTCCGGAGCTCCTACAATGAGCAGTTCTTC. It is translated as CSVGRLAGAFRSSYNEQFF.

This clonotype was observed a few times. The chain couples TRBV5-1 to TRBJ1-4; possible D gene TRBD1, 5 bases. The CDR3 has 15 amino acids. Trimming took 0 bases from V and 5 from J, leaving 11 bases between them. Germline CDR1 SGHRS, CDR2 YFSETQ. CDR3 sequence reads: CASSLGPGLNEKLFF. CDR3 coding DNA: TGCGCCAGCAGCTTGGGACCAGGGCTAAATGAAAAACTGTTTTTT.

The chain links TRBV6-4 to TRBJ2-3; TRBD2 matches 9 bases. Germline CDR1 reads MRHNA; CDR2 reads SNTAGT. The J segment lost 4 bases and the V segment lost 0 bases, leaving 2 bases of the junction unmatched. This CDR3 spans 15 amino acids. In DNA form, the CDR3 reads TGTGCCAGCAGTGACTCTGCGGGAGGGTCAGATACGCAGTATTTT. Translation gives CASSDSAGGSDTQYF.

Regarding this clonotype: An end of the junction does not agree with germline; a read error may underlie this. The gene calls are TRBV5-1 and TRBJ1-2; tentatively, D is TRBD1 (5 bases). CDR1 and CDR2 from the germline V gene are SGHRS and YFSETQ. This CDR3 has 13 residues. This CDR3 reads CASSSDSHYGYTF. The CDR3, as DNA: TGCGCCAGCAGCTCCGACAGTCACTACGGCTACACCTTC.

V is TRBV2 and J is TRBJ2-4; tentatively, D is TRBD2 (6 bases). The V end lost 4 bases, the J end lost 6 bases, and 10 bases lay between the germline ends. Germline V gene data show CDR1 as SNHLY and CDR2 as FYNNEI. This CDR3 contains 13 residues. CDR3 DNA sequence: TGTGCCAGCAGTGGGGACGGGGGAAACATTCAGTACTTC. It encodes CASSGDGGNIQYF.

This clonotype was seen a few times. This sequence joins TRBV5-1 and TRBJ2-5; D remains ambiguous. This CDR3 has 13 amino acids. V gave up 2 bases and J gave up 5 bases, with 10 bases separating them. Germline loops: CDR1 SGHRS, CDR2 YFSETQ. The CDR3 is CASSFEGRETQYF. The DNA for the CDR3 is TGCGCCAGCAGCTTTGAAGGTCGGGAGACCCAGTACTTC. Based on the CDR3 plus reference TRBV5-1 and TRBJ2-5, the full variable domain is KAGVTQTPRYLIKTRGQQVTLSCSPISGHRSVSWYQQTPGQGLQFLFEYFSETQRNKGNFPGRFSGRQFSNSRSEMNVSTLELGDSALYLCASSFEGRETQYFGPGTRLLVL.

In this sample, this clonotype turned up many times. V gene TRBV7-2 combines with J gene TRBJ2-1; TRBD2 aligns across 11 bases. Germline CDR1 SGHTA, CDR2 FQGNSA. V gave up 5 bases and J gave up 7 bases; unmatched junction bases: 7. This CDR3 contains 15 residues. DNA of the CDR3: TGTGCCAGCAGCCAATCTAGCGGGAGGCGGAATGAGCAGTTCTTC. It encodes CASSQSSGRRNEQFF.

This clonotype was observed once. The chain carries TRBV19 and TRBJ1-4; D is possibly TRBD1 (5 bases). The CDR3 runs to 12 residues. CDR1 LNHDA and CDR2 SQIVND come from the germline V gene (reference sequence). V lost 4 bases and J 8 bases, leaving 8 bases between the germline ends. The CDR3 bases are TGTGCCAGTAGTAACAACAGGGAAAAACTGTTTTTT. It translates to CASSNNREKLFF. The variable domain in full, with the rest retrieved from reference TRBV19 and TRBJ1-4, is DGGITQSPKYLFRKEGQNVTLSCEQNLNHDAMYWYRQDPGQGLRLIYYSQIVNDFQKGDIAEGYSVSREKKESFPLTVTSAQKNPTAFYLCASSNNREKLFFGSGTQLSVL.

This clonotype was seen ten or more times. At one boundary the junction diverges from the germline segment, which might be a read error. The rearrangement uses TRBV12-3 or TRBV12-4 and TRBJ2-5, with 7 bases aligning to TRBD2. This CDR3 comprises 15 residues. CDR3 in amino acids: CPSSPGGGIAETQYF. The CDR3 DNA is TGTCCCAGCAGCCCCGGCGGGGGTATAGCGGAGACCCAGTACTTC.

This clonotype was detected a few times. Just one base apart from a much larger clone, this may be a read error. V usage is TRBV20-1 and J usage is TRBJ2-1, with TRBD2 matching 11 bases. The DNA matches TRBJ2-7 better at its end, which makes the J call doubtful. This CDR3 comprises 16 residues. CDR1 and CDR2 from the germline V gene are DFQATT and SNEGSKA (reference sequence). The CDR3 coding sequence is TGCAGTGCTAGAGGGACTAGCGGGCGTTCCTACAATGAGCAGTACTTC. This gives the protein CSARGTSGRSYNEQYF.

Remarks on this clonotype: Just one base apart from a much larger clone, this may be a read error. The chain joins TRBV24-1 to TRBJ2-6; D is unclear. The CDR3 runs 14 residues. From germline, CDR1 is KGHDR and CDR2 SFDVKD. V was shortened by 7 bases and J by 0 bases, with 6 bases between the two germline ends. Here the CDR3 reads CATRSTSGANVLTF. DNA of the CDR3: TGTGCCACCAGGTCCACCTCTGGGGCCAACGTCCTGACTTTC.

This chain links TRBV5-1 with TRBJ2-5; D could derive from TRBD1 or TRBD2 (5 bases each). The length of the CDR3 is 16 residues. V lost 4 bases and J 9 bases, leaving 25 bases between the germline ends. CDR1 is SGHRS, CDR2 YFSETQ, per germline. Here the CDR3 reads CASSLNLRQSKEAQYF. CDR3 coding DNA: TGCGCCAGCAGCCTCAACCTTAGACAGAGCAAGGAGGCCCAGTACTTC.

Remarks on this clonotype: A much larger clone is a single base away; this may be a read error. This chain links TRBV7-9 with TRBJ1-5; unclear D gene. This CDR3 spans 13 amino acids. Germline assignment: CDR1 SEHNR and CDR2 FQNEAQ (reference sequence). V lost 7 bases, J lost 2 bases, and 9 bases lay in between. DNA of the CDR3: TGTGCCAGCAACTTCTCAGGCAATCAGCCCCAGCATTTT. It codes for CASNFSGNQPQHF. Combining the CDR3 with reference TRBV7-9 and TRBJ1-5 gives the whole variable domain DTGVSQNPRHKITKRGQNVTFRCDPISEHNRLYWYRQTLGQGPEFLTYFQNEAQLEKSRLLSDRFSAERPKGSFSTLEIQRTEQGDSAMYLCASNFSGNQPQHFGDGTRLSIL.

This clonotype occurred many times. The V call is TRBV11-2, the J call TRBJ1-1; 8 positions match TRBD1. The germline V gene has CDR1 SGHAT and CDR2 FQNNGV. CDR3 size: 15 residues. V lost 3 bases to trimming and J lost 4 bases; unmatched junction nucleotides: 7. The CDR3 loop is CASSLDPGQVTEAFF. CDR3 bases: TGTGCCAGCAGCTTGGATCCGGGACAGGTCACTGAAGCTTTCTTT.

The V call is TRBV2, the J call TRBJ1-4; D is undetermined. Germline V gene sequence: CDR1 SNHLY, CDR2 FYNNEI. V lost 6 bases and J 3 bases, leaving 11 bases between the germline ends. CDR3 length: 14 residues. The CDR3 sequence is CASREWRANEKLFF. DNA for the CDR3: TGTGCCAGCAGGGAATGGCGTGCTAATGAAAAACTGTTTTTT. The variable domain in full, completed from reference TRBV2 and TRBJ1-4, reads EPEVTQTPSHQVTQMGQEVILRCVPISNHLYFYWYRQILGQKVEFLVSFYNNEISEKSEIFDDQFSVERPDGSNFTLKIRSTKLEDSAMYFCASREWRANEKLFFGSGTQLSVL.

This clonotype was counted at least ten times. The V gene is TRBV6-6, the J gene TRBJ2-3; D not certain. The CDR3 spans 11 residues. The germline CDR1 and CDR2 sequences are MNHNY and SVGAGI (reference sequence). V dropped 6 bases and J dropped 7 bases, with 8 bases sitting between them. CDR3 coding DNA: TGTGCCAGCAGCTCTATGAATACGCAGTATTTT. This encodes CASSSMNTQYF.

This clonotype appeared a few times. This chain links TRBV28 with TRBJ1-3; 7 bases agree with TRBD1. Germline loops: CDR1 MDHEN, CDR2 SYDVKM. The CDR3 sequence is 15 residues long. V shed 4 bases, J shed 3 bases, and the junction held 6 bases outside the gene matches. In DNA form, the CDR3 reads TGTGCCAGCAGTTCCTCAGGGGGAAGTGGAAACACCATATATTTT. It codes for CASSSSGGSGNTIYF. Looking up the rest from reference TRBV28 and TRBJ1-3 gives the full variable domain: DVKVTQSSRYLVKRTGEKVFLECVQDMDHENMFWYRQDPGLGLRLIYFSYDVKMKEKGDIPEGYSVSREKKERFSLILESASTNQTSMYLCASSSSGGSGNTIYFGEGSWLTVV.

This sequence joins TRBV10-2 and TRBJ2-1; 11 bases map to TRBD2. Per germline, CDR1 WSHSY and CDR2 SAAADI. V shed 2 bases, J shed 9 bases, and the junction held 3 bases outside the gene matches. This CDR3 has 14 residues. The DNA for the CDR3 is TGCGCCAGCAGTGAGCTAGCGGGAGGAGGTGAGCAGTTCTTC. Protein: CASSELAGGGEQFF.

As regards this clonotype: Possible read error: a much larger clone is one base away. The chain employs TRBV5-1 and TRBJ2-7; D possibly uses TRBD1 or TRBD2 (5 bases each). The CDR3 is 15 residues long. V lost 7 bases and J lost 0, with 17 bases in between. The germline gives CDR1 SGHRS, CDR2 YFSETQ. This CDR3 reads CASRVGTESSYEQYF. In DNA form, the CDR3 reads TGCGCCAGCCGCGTCGGGACGGAGAGCTCCTACGAGCAGTACTTC.

This clonotype was counted ten times or more. The chain links TRBV28 to TRBJ1-2, with a tentative D call TRBD1 (6 bases). CDR1 is MDHEN and CDR2 is SYDVKM in the germline V gene. This CDR3 is 15 amino acids long. Trimming removed 5 bases from V and 7 bases from J, with 20 bases in between. The CDR3: CASSEGGRSSGGYTF. In DNA, the CDR3 is TGTGCCAGCAGTGAAGGGGGACGGTCTTCGGGTGGCTACACCTTC.